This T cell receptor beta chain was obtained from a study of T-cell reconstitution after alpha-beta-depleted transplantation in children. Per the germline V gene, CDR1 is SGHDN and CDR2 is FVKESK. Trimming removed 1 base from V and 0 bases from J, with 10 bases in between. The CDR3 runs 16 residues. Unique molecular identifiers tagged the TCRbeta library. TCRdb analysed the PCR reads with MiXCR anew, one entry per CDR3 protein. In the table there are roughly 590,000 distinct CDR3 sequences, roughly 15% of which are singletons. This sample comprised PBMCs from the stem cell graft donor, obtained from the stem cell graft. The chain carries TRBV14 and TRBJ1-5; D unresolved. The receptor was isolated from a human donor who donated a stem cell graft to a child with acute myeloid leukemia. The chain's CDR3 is CASSQVGFYSNQPQHF. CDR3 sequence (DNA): TGTGCCAGCAGCCAAGTCGGCTTTTATAGCAATCAGCCCCAGCATTTT.